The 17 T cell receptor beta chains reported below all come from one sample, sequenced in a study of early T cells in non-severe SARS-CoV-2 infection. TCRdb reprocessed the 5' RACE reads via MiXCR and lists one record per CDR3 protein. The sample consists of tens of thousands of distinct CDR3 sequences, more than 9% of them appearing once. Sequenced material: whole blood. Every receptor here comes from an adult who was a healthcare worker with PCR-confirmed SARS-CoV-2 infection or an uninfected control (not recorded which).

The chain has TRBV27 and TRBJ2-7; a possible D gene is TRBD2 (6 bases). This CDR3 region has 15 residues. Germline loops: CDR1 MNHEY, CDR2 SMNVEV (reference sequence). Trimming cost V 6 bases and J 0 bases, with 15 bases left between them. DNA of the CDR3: TGTGCCAGCAGGAAGCGGACTATGAGCTCCTACGAGCAGTACTTC. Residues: CASRKRTMSSYEQYF.

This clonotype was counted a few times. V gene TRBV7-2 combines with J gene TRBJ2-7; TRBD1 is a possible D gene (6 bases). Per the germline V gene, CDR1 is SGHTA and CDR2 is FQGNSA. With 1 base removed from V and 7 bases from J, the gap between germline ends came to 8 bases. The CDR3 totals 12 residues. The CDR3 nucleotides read TGTGCCAGCAGCTTAGGAGGGACAGAGCAGTACTTC. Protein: CASSLGGTEQYF.

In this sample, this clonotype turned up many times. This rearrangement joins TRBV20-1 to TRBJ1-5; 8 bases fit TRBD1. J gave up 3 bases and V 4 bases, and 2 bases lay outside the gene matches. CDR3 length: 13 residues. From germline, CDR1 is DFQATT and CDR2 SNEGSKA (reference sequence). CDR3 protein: CSATGQANQPQHF. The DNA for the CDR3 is TGCAGTGCTACGGGACAGGCCAATCAGCCCCAGCATTTT.

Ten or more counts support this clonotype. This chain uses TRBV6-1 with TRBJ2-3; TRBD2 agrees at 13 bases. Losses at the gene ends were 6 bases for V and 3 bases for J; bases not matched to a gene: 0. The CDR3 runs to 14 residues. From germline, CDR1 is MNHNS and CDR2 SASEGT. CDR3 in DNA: TGTGCCAGCAGACTAGCGGGAGGGACAGATACGCAGTATTTT. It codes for CASRLAGGTDTQYF.

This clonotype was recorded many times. The CDR3 sequence is CSVGLGGDQPQHF. The CDR3 nucleotides read TGCAGCGTTGGATTGGGGGGTGATCAGCCCCAGCATTTT. The V gene is TRBV29-1, the J gene TRBJ1-5; a possible D gene is TRBD1 (5 bases). The CDR3 is made up of 13 amino acids. V was trimmed by 4 bases and J by 5 bases, leaving 12 bases between them. From germline, CDR1 is SQVTM and CDR2 ANQGSEA.

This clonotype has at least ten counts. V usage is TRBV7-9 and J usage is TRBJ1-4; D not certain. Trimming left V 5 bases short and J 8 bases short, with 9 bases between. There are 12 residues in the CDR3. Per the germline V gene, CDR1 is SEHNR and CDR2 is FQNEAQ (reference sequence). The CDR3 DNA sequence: TGTGCCAGCAGCAAGAGTGGAGAAAAACTGTTTTTT. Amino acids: CASSKSGEKLFF.

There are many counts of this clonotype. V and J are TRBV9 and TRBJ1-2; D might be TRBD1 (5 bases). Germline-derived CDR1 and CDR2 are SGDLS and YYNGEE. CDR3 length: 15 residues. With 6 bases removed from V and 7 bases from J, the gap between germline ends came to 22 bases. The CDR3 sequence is CASTLGTGDLFGYTF. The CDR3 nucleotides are TGTGCCAGCACCCTAGGGACGGGGGACCTTTTTGGCTACACCTTC. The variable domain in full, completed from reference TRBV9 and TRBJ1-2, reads DSGVTQTPKHLITATGQRVTLRCSPRSGDLSVYWYQQSLDQGLQFLIQYYNGEERAKGNILERFSAQQFPDLHSELNLSSLELGDSALYFCASTLGTGDLFGYTFGSGTRLTVV.

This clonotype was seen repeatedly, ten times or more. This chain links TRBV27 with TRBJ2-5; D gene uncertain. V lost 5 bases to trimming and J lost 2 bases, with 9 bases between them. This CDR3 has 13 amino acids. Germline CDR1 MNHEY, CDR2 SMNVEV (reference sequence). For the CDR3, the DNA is TGTGCCAGCAGTGGCGACTGGCAAGAGACCCAGTACTTC. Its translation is CASSGDWQETQYF.

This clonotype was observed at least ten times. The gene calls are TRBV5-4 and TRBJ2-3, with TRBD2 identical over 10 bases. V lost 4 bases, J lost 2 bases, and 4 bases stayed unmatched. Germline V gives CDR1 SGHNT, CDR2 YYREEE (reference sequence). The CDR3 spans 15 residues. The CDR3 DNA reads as TGTGCCAGCAGCGGAGGACTAGCGGACACAGATACGCAGTATTTT. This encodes CASSGGLADTDTQYF.

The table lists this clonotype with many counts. This chain's CDR3 is CASSSPTSGRSDEQYF. DNA of the CDR3: TGTGCCAGCAGCTCCCCGACTAGCGGGAGAAGCGACGAGCAGTACTTC. The chain is built from TRBV11-2 and TRBJ2-7; 12 positions match TRBD2. The germline CDR1 and CDR2 sequences are SGHAT and FQNNGV. Losses at the gene ends were 4 bases for V and 5 bases for J; bases not matched to a gene: 9. This CDR3 is 16 amino acids long.

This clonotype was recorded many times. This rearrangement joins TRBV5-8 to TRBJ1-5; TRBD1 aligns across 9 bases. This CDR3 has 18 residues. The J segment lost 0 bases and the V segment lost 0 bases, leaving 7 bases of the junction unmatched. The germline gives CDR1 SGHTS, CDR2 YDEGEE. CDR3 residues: CASSLADRGLNSNQPQHF. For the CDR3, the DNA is TGTGCCAGCAGCTTGGCGGACAGGGGCCTGAATAGCAATCAGCCCCAGCATTTT.

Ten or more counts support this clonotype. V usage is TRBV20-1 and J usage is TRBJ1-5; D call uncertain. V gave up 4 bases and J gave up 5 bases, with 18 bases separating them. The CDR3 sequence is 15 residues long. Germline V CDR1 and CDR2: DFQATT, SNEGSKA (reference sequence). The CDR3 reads CSATFGGLTDQPQHF. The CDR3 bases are TGCAGTGCTACGTTCGGAGGTCTAACCGATCAGCCCCAGCATTTT.

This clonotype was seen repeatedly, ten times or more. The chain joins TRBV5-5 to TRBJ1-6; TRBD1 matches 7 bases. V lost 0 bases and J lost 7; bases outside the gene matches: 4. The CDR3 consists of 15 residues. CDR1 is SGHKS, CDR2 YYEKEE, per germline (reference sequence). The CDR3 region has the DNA TGTGCCAGCAGCTTGGGCCAGGGGGAAAATTCACCCCTCCACTTT. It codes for CASSLGQGENSPLHF. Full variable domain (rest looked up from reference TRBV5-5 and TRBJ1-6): DAGVTQSPTHLIKTRGQQVTLRCSPISGHKSVSWYQQVLGQGPQFIFQYYEKEERGRGNFPDRFSARQFPNYSSELNVNALLLGDSALYLCASSLGQGENSPLHFGNGTRLTVT.

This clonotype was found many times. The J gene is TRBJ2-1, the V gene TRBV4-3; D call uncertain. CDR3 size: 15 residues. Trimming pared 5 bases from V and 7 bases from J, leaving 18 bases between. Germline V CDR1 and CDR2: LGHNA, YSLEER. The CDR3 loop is CASSVLSAADNEQFF. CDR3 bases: TGCGCCAGCAGCGTCCTCAGCGCCGCGGATAATGAGCAGTTCTTC.

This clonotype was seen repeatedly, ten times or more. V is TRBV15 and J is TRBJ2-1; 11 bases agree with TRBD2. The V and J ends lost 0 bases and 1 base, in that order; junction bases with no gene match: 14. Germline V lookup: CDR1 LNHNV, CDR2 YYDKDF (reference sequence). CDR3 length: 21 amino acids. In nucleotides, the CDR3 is TGTGCCACCAGCAGAGATGACCCCCTCCTTCTAGCGGGAGGTTCCTACAATGAGCAGTTCTTC. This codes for CATSRDDPLLLAGGSYNEQFF.

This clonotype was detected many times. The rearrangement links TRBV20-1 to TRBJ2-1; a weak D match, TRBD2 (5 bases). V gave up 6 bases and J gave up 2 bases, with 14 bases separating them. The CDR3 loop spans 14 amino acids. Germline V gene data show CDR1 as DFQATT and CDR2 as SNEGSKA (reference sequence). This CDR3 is CSARTRSPYNEQFF. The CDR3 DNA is TGCAGTGCCCGAACTAGGAGCCCCTACAATGAGCAGTTCTTC.

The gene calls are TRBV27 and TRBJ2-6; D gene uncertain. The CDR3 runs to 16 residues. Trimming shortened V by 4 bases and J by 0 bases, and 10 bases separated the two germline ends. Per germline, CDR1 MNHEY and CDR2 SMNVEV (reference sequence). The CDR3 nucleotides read TGTGCCAGCAGTTCGGGTTTGCTCTCTGGGGCCAACGTCCTGACTTTC. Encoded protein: CASSSGLLSGANVLTF.